A single sample is the source of the 24 T cell receptor beta chains below, sequenced in a study of blood T cell repertoires in COVID-19. Sequenced by immunoSEQ multiplex PCR; TCRdb stores in-frame clones only, minus some. The repertoire holds some 42,000 clones, with nearly 90% as singletons. The source material was peripheral blood. The receptors derive from a human donor in a cohort sampled during active COVID-19.

The chain joins TRBV5-1 to TRBJ2-7; 7 nucleotides agree with TRBD1. The CDR3 consists of 15 residues. V lost 4 bases to trimming and J lost 3 bases; unmatched junction nucleotides: 10. Per germline, CDR1 SGHRS and CDR2 YFSETQ. The CDR3 spells CASSQPRTGFYEQYF. The CDR3, as DNA: TGCGCCAGCAGCCAACCGAGGACAGGATTCTACGAGCAGTACTTC.

This clone has a handful of counts. Other DNA sequences of this sample code for an identical CDR3. The V gene is TRBV4-1, the J gene TRBJ1-1; tentatively, D is TRBD1 (6 bases). The CDR3 has 13 residues. Per the germline V gene, CDR1 is MGHRA and CDR2 is YSYEKL. The germline V and J ends were trimmed by 0 bases and 5 bases, with 7 bases remaining between them. CDR3 amino acids: CASSQDQGTEAFF. The DNA of the CDR3 is TGCGCCAGCAGCCAAGATCAGGGGACTGAAGCTTTCTTT.

As concerns this clone: Because the CDR3's place on the DNA is in doubt, the DNA is left out and the CDR3 is given as listed by TCRdb. The V gene is TRBV21-1, the J gene TRBJ2-2; the table's D call TRBD1 went unverified against the DNA. TRBV21-1 is labeled a pseudogene. Inclusive of both ends, the CDR3 amounts to 18 amino acids. CDR3 in amino acids: CASSKVGQGSANTGELFF.

The rearrangement links TRBV5-1 to TRBJ1-2; D gene uncertain. The V and J ends lost 4 bases and 8 bases respectively, with 18 bases between them. Germline CDR1 is SGHRS and CDR2 is YFSETQ. The CDR3 contains 14 residues. The CDR3 DNA sequence: TGCGCCAGCAGCATTAGTTTCACGGGCGGGGGCTACACCTTC. This translates into CASSISFTGGGYTF.

The chain recombines TRBV11-2 with TRBJ2-1; 9 nucleotides align to TRBD1. The J segment lost 5 bases and the V segment lost 7 bases, leaving 9 bases of the junction unmatched. Germline V CDR1 and CDR2: SGHAT, FQNNGV. This CDR3 is built from 15 residues. The CDR3 bases are TGTGCCAGCACGCGCCCGGGACAGGGAAACAATGAGCAGTTCTTC. Its protein product is CASTRPGQGNNEQFF.

The rearrangement joins TRBV24-1 to TRBJ2-2; perhaps TRBD2 as D (5 bases). Germline lookup yields CDR1 KGHDR and CDR2 SFDVKD. The CDR3 totals 15 residues. The germline V and J ends were trimmed by 3 bases and 2 bases, with 9 bases remaining between them. The CDR3 loop reads CATSDTGINTGELFF. CDR3 nucleotide sequence: TGTGCCACCAGTGATACGGGAATTAACACCGGGGAGCTGTTTTTT.

This clone was picked up one time. This chain uses TRBV12-3 or TRBV12-4 with TRBJ2-5; 7 bases match TRBD2. The length of the CDR3 is 13 residues. V lost 7 bases and J lost 5; bases outside the gene matches: 7. CDR3 sequence (DNA): TGTGCCAGCACCCCGTGGCGGGGGGAGACCCAGTACTTC. This gives the protein CASTPWRGETQYF.

This clone was found once. The chain recombines TRBV4-2 with TRBJ2-3, with a weak D call TRBD2 (7 bases). Germline V gene lookup returns CDR1 LGHNA and CDR2 YNFKEQ. Trimming removed 0 bases at V and 4 bases at J, with 17 bases between. The length of the CDR3 is 17 residues. The CDR3 region is CASSQDGWGGRADTQYF. In DNA form, the CDR3 reads TGTGCCAGCAGCCAAGATGGGTGGGGGGGCCGGGCAGATACGCAGTATTTT.

This sequence joins TRBV6-5 and TRBJ1-2; possible D gene TRBD1, 6 bases. Germline loops: CDR1 MNHEY, CDR2 SVGAGI. The CDR3 loop spans 14 amino acids. Trimming took off 7 bases at V and 7 bases at J, with 19 bases between the two ends. This CDR3 is CASTPGQGSSGYTF. The CDR3 bases are TGTGCCAGCACTCCCGGGCAGGGGTCCTCTGGCTACACCTTC.

The CDR3 is CASSPTVGGFNTEAFF. The CDR3 DNA reads as TGTGCCAGCAGCCCCACTGTAGGAGGGTTTAACACTGAAGCTTTCTTT. The genes are TRBV5-5 and TRBJ1-1; D is unresolved. Germline V gives CDR1 SGHKS, CDR2 YYEKEE (reference sequence). Trimming removed 4 bases at V and 2 bases at J, with 18 bases between. The CDR3 consists of 16 residues.

The CDR3 region has the DNA TGTGCCAGCACCCTAGCGGGGGGGGTCCAAGAGACCCAGTACTTC. Translated, it gives CASTLAGGVQETQYF. The genes are TRBV18 and TRBJ2-5; 12 nucleotides match TRBD2. The CDR3 contains 15 residues. After removal of 8 bases from V and 1 base from J, the junction contained 5 bases not matched to a gene. Germline V gives CDR1 KGHSH, CDR2 LQKENI. Full variable domain (remainder filled in from reference TRBV18 and TRBJ2-5): NAGVMQNPRHLVRRRGQEARLRCSPMKGHSHVYWYRQLPEEGLKFMVYLQKENIIDESGMPKERFSAEFPKEGPSILRIQQVVRGDSAAYFCASTLAGGVQETQYFGPGTRLLVL.

The chain employs TRBV10-2 and TRBJ2-3, with TRBD2 matching over 11 bases. CDR3 length: 14 amino acids. Germline loops: CDR1 WSHSY, CDR2 SAAADI. V shed 6 bases, J shed 3 bases, and the junction held 2 bases outside the gene matches. The CDR3 loop reads CASSLAGGTDTQYF. For the CDR3, the DNA is TGCGCCAGCAGCTTAGCGGGGGGGACAGATACGCAGTATTTT.

The rearrangement joins TRBV5-4 to TRBJ2-3, with D possibly TRBD2 on 6 matching bases. CDR3 size: 15 residues. Germline V gives CDR1 SGHNT, CDR2 YYREEE (reference sequence). V gave up 5 bases and J gave up 3 bases, with 16 bases separating them. CDR3 nucleotides: TGTGCCAGCAGGCCTGACGGGGGAATTACAGATACGCAGTATTTT. It is translated as CASRPDGGITDTQYF.

The chain combines TRBV15 with TRBJ1-5; D gene unclear. CDR1 and CDR2 from the germline V gene are LNHNV and YYDKDF (reference sequence). The CDR3 length is 14 residues. V lost 4 bases and J lost 5, with 12 bases in between. CDR3: CATSIEASDQPQHF. The CDR3 DNA reads as TGTGCCACCAGCATAGAAGCCAGCGATCAGCCCCAGCATTTT. The whole variable domain, filled in from reference TRBV15 and TRBJ1-5, reads DAMVIQNPRYQVTQFGKPVTLSCSQTLNHNVMYWYQQKSSQAPKLLFHYYDKDFNNEADTPDNFQSRRPNTSFCFLDIRSPGLGDTAMYLCATSIEASDQPQHFGDGTRLSIL.

The rearrangement uses TRBV7-2 and TRBJ2-3; 11 bases fit TRBD2. Per germline, CDR1 SGHTA and CDR2 FQGNSA. The CDR3 sequence is 15 residues long. Germline trimming cut 5 bases from V and 6 bases from J; bases unmatched to any gene: 7. The CDR3 loop is CASSPSSGGADTQYF. The CDR3, as DNA: TGTGCCAGCAGCCCGAGTAGCGGGGGGGCGGATACGCAGTATTTT.

The chain links TRBV11-2 to TRBJ2-5; 12 positions match TRBD2. Germline trimming cut 3 bases from V and 4 bases from J; bases unmatched to any gene: 12. The V gene's germline CDR1 is SGHAT and CDR2 FQNNGV. This CDR3 is 18 amino acids long. CDR3 in DNA: TGTGCCAGCAGCTTCTACTTAAGGACTAGCGGGACTTCAGAGACCCAGTACTTC. This encodes CASSFYLRTSGTSETQYF.

The chain uses TRBV10-3 and TRBJ1-2; D is possibly TRBD1 (5 bases). The CDR3 has 12 residues. Deletions cut 8 bases from V and 3 bases from J, with 10 bases between. Germline V gives CDR1 ENHRY, CDR2 SYGVKD. The CDR3 DNA sequence: TGTGCCATCCGGCGGGGGGACTATGGCTACACCTTC. Its protein is CAIRRGDYGYTF.

Concerning this clone itself: The same CDR3 is also encoded by other DNA sequences in this sample. The rearrangement uses TRBV3-1 (or the pseudogene TRBV3-2) and TRBJ2-5; 8 positions agree with TRBD1. Per germline, CDR1 LGHDT and CDR2 YNNKEL (reference sequence). There are 15 residues in the CDR3. After removal of 3 bases from V and 5 bases from J, the junction contained 8 bases not matched to a gene. Here the CDR3 DNA reads TGTGCCAGCAGCCACAGGGGGCTTGGTTTGGAGACCCAGTACTTC. This codes for CASSHRGLGLETQYF.

The V and J genes are TRBV13 and TRBJ2-3; possibly TRBD1 for D (5 bases). V shed 6 bases and J shed 0 bases, with 13 bases lying between them. Germline CDR1 is PRHDT and CDR2 is FYEKMQ (reference sequence). The CDR3 has 15 residues. The CDR3 sequence: CASSLFSGSTDTQYF. The CDR3 nucleotides are TGTGCCAGCAGTCTATTTTCAGGGAGCACAGATACGCAGTATTTT.

This chain links TRBV10-3 with TRBJ2-5; maybe TRBD2 (6 bases). Looked up from germline, CDR1 is ENHRY and CDR2 is SYGVKD. The V gene lost 0 bases and the J gene lost 4 bases, with 12 bases spanning the gap. This CDR3 spans 15 amino acids. CDR3 nucleotides: TGTGCCATCAGTGAGTCGCCCGGGGGTGGAGAGACCCAGTACTTC. Translating gives CAISESPGGGETQYF.

This chain links TRBV7-3 with TRBJ2-1; D perhaps matches TRBD1 (6 bases). Trimming removed 2 bases from V and 9 bases from J, with 17 bases in between. There are 15 residues in the CDR3. Germline V lookup: CDR1 SGHTA, CDR2 FQGTGA. The DNA for the CDR3 is TGTGCCAGCAGCTTAGAAGGGGGTCTGGGTAGTGAGCAGTTCTTC. This codes for CASSLEGGLGSEQFF.

The genes are TRBV6-5 and TRBJ2-3; 8 bases are shared with TRBD1. Per the germline V gene, CDR1 is MNHEY and CDR2 is SVGAGI. V lost 8 bases and J lost 4; bases outside the gene matches: 11. The CDR3 length is 15 residues. The chain's CDR3 is CASGTRGRWSDTQYF. CDR3 nucleotide sequence: TGTGCCAGCGGGACCAGGGGGCGATGGTCAGATACGCAGTATTTT.

V gene TRBV4-2 combines with J gene TRBJ1-4, with 7 bases aligning to TRBD1. CDR3 length: 13 residues. In germline, CDR1 is LGHNA, CDR2 YNFKEQ. V was clipped by 1 base and J by 8 bases; unmatched bases: 1. The CDR3 DNA sequence: TGTGCCAGCAGCCAAGGACAGGGAGAAAAACTGTTTTTT. Translating it yields CASSQGQGEKLFF.

V usage is TRBV10-1 and J usage is TRBJ2-7; maybe TRBD1 (5 bases). The germline CDR1 and CDR2 sequences are WNHNN and SYGVQD (reference sequence). The CDR3 spans 14 residues. The V end lost 6 bases, the J end lost 0 bases, and 12 bases lay between the germline ends. The CDR3 DNA sequence: TGCGCCAGCAGCCCTCGGACAAACTCCTACGAGCAGTACTTC. Protein sequence: CASSPRTNSYEQYF.